The 21 T cell receptor beta chains reported below all come from one sample, sequenced in a study of T cell repertoires in cytomegalovirus infection. TCRdb re-called the reads with MiXCR, one entry per CDR3 protein. The sample consists of some 320,000 distinct CDR3 sequences, almost 30% of them appearing once. Their cognate antigens are unknown. The source was cultured PBMCs, collected from culture after CMV antigen stimulation. These receptor sequences come from a human donor in good health (CMV status not recorded). Some clones in this sample may be carry-over from other donors' samples.

This clonotype has more than one count but fewer than ten. The chain has TRBV7-8 and TRBJ2-7, with unresolved D. Germline-derived CDR1 and CDR2 are SGHVS and FQNEAQ. The CDR3 has 15 amino acids. Trimming took 1 base from V and 3 from J, leaving 13 bases between them. CDR3 sequence reads: CASSLGLLSIYEQYF. Written as DNA, the CDR3 is TGTGCCAGCAGCTTAGGCCTCCTATCGATCTACGAGCAGTACTTC.

This clonotype was counted a few times. The chain has TRBV11-1 and TRBJ1-1; TRBD1 aligns across 9 bases. Germline-derived CDR1 and CDR2 are SGHAT and FQDESV (reference sequence). This CDR3 has 16 amino acids. V dropped 3 bases and J dropped 4; count of bases not matched to a gene: 9. The CDR3: CASSFLPGQGSTEAFF. For the CDR3, the DNA is TGTGCCAGCAGCTTTCTACCGGGACAGGGTAGCACTGAAGCTTTCTTT.

This clonotype turned up a few times. The rearrangement joins TRBV4-1 to TRBJ2-1; D unresolved. The CDR3 extends over 14 amino acids. CDR1 and CDR2 (germline): MGHRA, YSYEKL. V shed 5 bases and J shed 7 bases, with 15 bases lying between them. Here the CDR3 reads CASSTRPVGNEQFF. The CDR3 DNA follows: TGCGCCAGCAGCACTCGTCCCGTTGGGAATGAGCAGTTCTTC.

The rearrangement links TRBV27 to TRBJ2-1; weak D call: TRBD1 (6 bases). Germline V gene sequence: CDR1 MNHEY, CDR2 SMNVEV (reference sequence). The V end lost 8 bases, the J end lost 4 bases, and 24 bases lay between the germline ends. The CDR3 is 17 amino acids. CDR3 in amino acids: CASGLSQGRGYYNEQFF. In nucleotides, the CDR3 is TGTGCCAGCGGACTGAGCCAGGGCAGGGGATATTACAATGAGCAGTTCTTC.

There are a few counts of this clonotype. The V gene is TRBV27, the J gene TRBJ2-7; D is undetermined. The V gene lost 2 bases and the J gene lost 3 bases, with 14 bases spanning the gap. Germline CDR1 reads MNHEY; CDR2 reads SMNVEV (reference sequence). This CDR3 comprises 15 residues. The CDR3: CASSLKGTHFYEQYF. CDR3 DNA sequence: TGTGCCAGCAGTTTAAAGGGTACCCACTTCTACGAGCAGTACTTC.

In its sample, this clonotype was seen once. The V call is TRBV27, the J call TRBJ1-5; D not resolved. Germline assignment: CDR1 MNHEY and CDR2 SMNVEV (reference sequence). Trimming pared 2 bases from V and 0 bases from J, leaving 11 bases between. The CDR3 is made up of 16 amino acids. CDR3 nucleotides: TGTGCCAGCAGTTTAAGAGCGCTATATAGCAATCAGCCCCAGCATTTT. Protein sequence: CASSLRALYSNQPQHF.

As DNA, the CDR3 is TGTGCCACCAGTGGAAGTTTCCAGACCTACAATGAGCAGTTCTTC. Translating gives CATSGSFQTYNEQFF. The chain employs TRBV24-1 and TRBJ2-1; D is undetermined. The CDR3 loop spans 15 amino acids. The V and J ends lost 5 bases and 2 bases respectively, with 12 bases between them. Germline V gene sequence: CDR1 KGHDR, CDR2 SFDVKD.

The gene calls are TRBV20-1 and TRBJ2-1; D unclear. This CDR3 is 15 amino acids long. CDR1 and CDR2 (germline): DFQATT, SNEGSKA (reference sequence). V lost 5 bases and J lost 2, with 16 bases in between. The CDR3 DNA sequence: TGCAGTGCTCCCCAATCCGACACGGCCTACAATGAGCAGTTCTTC. It specifies CSAPQSDTAYNEQFF.

The chain combines TRBV7-2 with TRBJ1-4; 7 bases line up with TRBD1. From germline, CDR1 is SGHTA and CDR2 FQGNSA. CDR3 length equals 13 residues. V dropped 0 bases and J dropped 11; count of bases not matched to a gene: 3. The CDR3 DNA is TGTGCCAGCAGCTTAGCGGGACAGAGGAAACTGTTTTTT. This codes for CASSLAGQRKLFF. The complete variable domain, with remaining parts taken from reference TRBV7-2 and TRBJ1-4, reads GAGVSQSPSNKVTEKGKDVELRCDPISGHTALYWYRQSLGQGLEFLIYFQGNSAPDKSGLPSDRFSAERTGGSVSTLTIQRTQQEDSAVYLCASSLAGQRKLFFGSGTQLSVL.

The chain employs TRBV27 and TRBJ1-1; possibly TRBD1 for D (6 bases). Trimming removed 3 bases from V and 2 bases from J, with 13 bases in between. Germline V gives CDR1 MNHEY, CDR2 SMNVEV (reference sequence). The CDR3 has 15 amino acids. CDR3 region: CASSFRQALNTEAFF. DNA of the CDR3: TGTGCCAGCAGTTTTCGACAGGCCCTAAACACTGAAGCTTTCTTT.

This clonotype was seen a handful of times. The J gene is TRBJ1-1, the V gene TRBV12-5; D uncertain. The CDR3 has 15 amino acids. The V gene's germline CDR1 is LGHNT and CDR2 FRNRAP. Trimming cost V 0 bases and J 3 bases, with 11 bases left between them. The CDR3 loop is CASGLVLGPYTEAFF. CDR3 DNA sequence: TGTGCTAGTGGTTTGGTACTTGGACCCTACACTGAAGCTTTCTTT.

This clonotype was recorded a few times. This chain links TRBV28 with TRBJ2-7; no firm D call. CDR1 MDHEN and CDR2 SYDVKM come from the germline V gene. The CDR3 contains 15 residues. Deletions cut 5 bases from V and 3 bases from J, with 17 bases between. The CDR3 is CASSPTGPHLYEQYF. The CDR3, as DNA: TGTGCCAGCAGTCCTACCGGGCCTCATCTCTACGAGCAGTACTTC. The complete variable domain, with remaining parts taken from reference TRBV28 and TRBJ2-7, reads DVKVTQSSRYLVKRTGEKVFLECVQDMDHENMFWYRQDPGLGLRLIYFSYDVKMKEKGDIPEGYSVSREKKERFSLILESASTNQTSMYLCASSPTGPHLYEQYFGPGTRLTVT.

The chain carries TRBV7-9 and TRBJ2-2; D uncertain. The ends were cut back, 2 bases at V and 8 bases at J, with 12 bases in the middle. Per germline, CDR1 SEHNR and CDR2 FQNEAQ (reference sequence). The CDR3 covers 14 residues. CDR3 amino acids: CASSLRHPSGELFF. CDR3 DNA: TGTGCCAGCAGCTTAAGGCATCCGTCTGGGGAGCTGTTTTTT.

This clonotype occurred a few times. The rearrangement links TRBV12-3 or TRBV12-4 to TRBJ2-3; weak D call: TRBD2 (5 bases). The ends were cut back, 7 bases at V and 0 bases at J, with 14 bases in the middle. The CDR3 has 15 residues. The CDR3 nucleotides are TGTGCCAGCATACGACGAGGGATAAGCACAGATACGCAGTATTTT. The encoded protein is CASIRRGISTDTQYF.

This clonotype was seen only a few times. This chain links TRBV7-2 with TRBJ1-5; D remains unclear. This CDR3 comprises 15 residues. Trimming removed 0 bases from V and 0 bases from J, with 6 bases in between. CDR1 and CDR2 from the germline V gene are SGHTA and FQGNSA. CDR3 DNA sequence: TGTGCCAGCAGCTTAGCGCCGTATAGCAATCAGCCCCAGCATTTT. It yields the protein CASSLAPYSNQPQHF.

V is TRBV5-1 and J is TRBJ1-1; a possible D gene is TRBD1 (5 bases). V was trimmed by 0 bases and J by 5 bases, leaving 8 bases between them. The CDR3 consists of 13 residues. CDR1 and CDR2 (germline): SGHRS, YFSETQ. The CDR3 DNA is TGCGCCAGCAGCTTGGTGGCAGGGACTGAAGCTTTCTTT. It yields the protein CASSLVAGTEAFF.

The chain joins TRBV27 to TRBJ1-4; 8 nucleotides agree with TRBD1. V gave up 3 bases and J gave up 6 bases; unmatched junction bases: 3. The germline gives CDR1 MNHEY, CDR2 SMNVEV (reference sequence). This CDR3 is built from 14 residues. The CDR3 sequence is CASSLYRGDEKLFF. The CDR3 nucleotides are TGTGCCAGCAGTTTGTACAGGGGGGATGAAAAACTGTTTTTT.

This clonotype was picked up many times. The CDR3 sequence is CSALQPNTGELFF. The CDR3 DNA reads TGCAGTGCCCTTCAGCCGAACACCGGGGAGCTGTTTTTT. V gene TRBV20-1 combines with J gene TRBJ2-2; D is uncertain. Germline V gene sequence: CDR1 DFQATT, CDR2 SNEGSKA (reference sequence). V was shortened by 6 bases and J by 0 bases, with 8 bases between the two germline ends. CDR3 size: 13 residues.

The chain employs TRBV11-2 and TRBJ2-1; D possibly matches TRBD1 or TRBD2 (7 bases each). Germline V gene lookup returns CDR1 SGHAT and CDR2 FQNNGV. V shed 2 bases and J shed 8 bases, with 22 bases lying between them. The CDR3 is 17 amino acids. The CDR3 protein is CASSLKGGRDYLDEQFF. The CDR3 region has the DNA TGTGCCAGCAGCTTAAAAGGGGGCAGGGACTATCTCGATGAGCAGTTCTTC.

This sequence joins TRBV19 and TRBJ2-1; TRBD2 matches 11 bases. Trimming took 7 bases from V and 9 from J; bases not matched to a gene: 11. CDR1 and CDR2 from the germline V gene are LNHDA and SQIVND (reference sequence). The length of the CDR3 is 15 residues. The CDR3 spells CASTPTSGIGGEQFF. The CDR3 coding sequence is TGTGCCAGTACCCCGACTAGCGGGATTGGCGGTGAGCAGTTCTTC.

This clonotype was observed at least ten times. J is TRBJ2-5 and V is TRBV11-2; D not resolved. The V gene's germline CDR1 is SGHAT and CDR2 FQNNGV. The CDR3 contains 15 residues. The V gene lost 1 base and the J gene lost 3 bases, with 12 bases spanning the gap. For the CDR3, the DNA is TGTGCCAGCAGCTTAGTTGGAGCGAGTAAAGAGACCCAGTACTTC. Translated: CASSLVGASKETQYF.